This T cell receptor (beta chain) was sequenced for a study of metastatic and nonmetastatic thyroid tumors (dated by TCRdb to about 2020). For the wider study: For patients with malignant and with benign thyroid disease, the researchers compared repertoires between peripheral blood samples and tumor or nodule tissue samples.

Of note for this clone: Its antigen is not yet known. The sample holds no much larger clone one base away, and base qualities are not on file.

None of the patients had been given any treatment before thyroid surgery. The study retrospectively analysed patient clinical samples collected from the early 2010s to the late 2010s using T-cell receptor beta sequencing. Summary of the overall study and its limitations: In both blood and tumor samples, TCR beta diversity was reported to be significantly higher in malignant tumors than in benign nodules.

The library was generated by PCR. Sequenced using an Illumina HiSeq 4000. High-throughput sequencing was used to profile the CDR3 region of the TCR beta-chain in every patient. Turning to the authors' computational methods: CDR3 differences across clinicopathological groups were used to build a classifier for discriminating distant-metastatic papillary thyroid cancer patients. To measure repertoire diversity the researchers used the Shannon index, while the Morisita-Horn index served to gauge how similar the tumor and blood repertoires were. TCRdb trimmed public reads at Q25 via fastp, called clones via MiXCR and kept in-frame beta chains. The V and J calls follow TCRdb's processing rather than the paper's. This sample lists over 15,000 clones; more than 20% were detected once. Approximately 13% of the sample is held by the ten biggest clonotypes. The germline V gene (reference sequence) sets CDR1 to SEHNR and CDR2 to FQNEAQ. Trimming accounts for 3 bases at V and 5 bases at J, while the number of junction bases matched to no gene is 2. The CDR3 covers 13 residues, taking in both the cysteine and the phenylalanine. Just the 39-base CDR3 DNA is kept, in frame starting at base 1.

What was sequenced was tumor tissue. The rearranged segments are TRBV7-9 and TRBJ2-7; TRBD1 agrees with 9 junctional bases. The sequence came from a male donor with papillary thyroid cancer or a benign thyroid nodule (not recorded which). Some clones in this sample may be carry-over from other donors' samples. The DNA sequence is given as TGTGCCAGCAGCTTCGGACAGGGGAACGAGCAGTACTTC. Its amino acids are CASSFGQGNEQYF.